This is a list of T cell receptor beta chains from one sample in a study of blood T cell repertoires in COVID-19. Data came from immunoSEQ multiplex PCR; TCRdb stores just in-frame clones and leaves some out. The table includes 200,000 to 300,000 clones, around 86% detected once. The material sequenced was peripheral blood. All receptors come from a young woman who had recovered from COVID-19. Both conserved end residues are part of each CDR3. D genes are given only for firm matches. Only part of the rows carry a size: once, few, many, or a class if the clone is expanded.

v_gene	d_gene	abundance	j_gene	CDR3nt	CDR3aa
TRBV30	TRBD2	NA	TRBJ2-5	TGTGCCTGGAGTGTTCTCCGGAAGACTAGCGGCTCCGGGATTGTGGTCGCCCAGTACTTC	CAWSVLRKTSGSGIVVAQYF
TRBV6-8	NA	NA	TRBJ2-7	TGTGCCAGCAGTTCGGGACTGAGCTCCTACGAGCAGTACTTC	CASSSGLSSYEQYF
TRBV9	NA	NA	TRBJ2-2	TGTGCCAGCAGCGCCCACAGGACAGGAGGGGCCGGGGAGCTGTTTTTT	CASSAHRTGGAGELFF
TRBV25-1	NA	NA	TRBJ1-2	TGTGCCAGCAGTAGGGGGGGCTACACCTTC	CASSRGGYTF
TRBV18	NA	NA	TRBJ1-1	TGTGCCAGCACCCTAACAGGCTCGAGCATGAACACTGAAGCTTTCTTT	CASTLTGSSMNTEAFF
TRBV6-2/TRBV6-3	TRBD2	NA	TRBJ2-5	TGTGCCAGCAGTTACAGTCTAGCGGGGGGGCGGGAGACCCAGTACTTC	CASSYSLAGGRETQYF
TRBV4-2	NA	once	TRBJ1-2	TGTGCCAGCAGCCAAGATAGTGCTTTAGCTAACTATGGCTACACCTTC	CASSQDSALANYGYTF
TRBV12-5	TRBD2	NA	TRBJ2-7	TGTGCTAGTGGTGTGAGCGGGAGCTCCTACGAGCAGTACTTC	CASGVSGSSYEQYF
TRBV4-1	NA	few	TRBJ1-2	TGCGCCAGCAGCCTCTATGCATTAGAGTATGGCTACACCTTC	CASSLYALEYGYTF
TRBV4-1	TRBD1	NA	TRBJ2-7	TGCGCCAGCAGCCCGGCCGGGACAGGACGGTACGAGCAGTACTTC	CASSPAGTGRYEQYF
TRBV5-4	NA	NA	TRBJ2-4	TGTGCCAGCAGCGGCCGGGACACAAACATTCAGTACTTC	CASSGRDTNIQYF
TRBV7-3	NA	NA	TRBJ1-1	TGTGCCAGCAGCTTCAACAGCTTGAACACTGAAGCTTTCTTT	CASSFNSLNTEAFF
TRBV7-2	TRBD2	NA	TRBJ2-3	TGTGCCAGCAGCTTCGACGTAGCGGGGGGAATAGATACGCAGTATTTT	CASSFDVAGGIDTQYF
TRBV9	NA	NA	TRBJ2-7	TGTGCCAGCAGCGTAGGCGGCGGAAACTACGAGCAGTACTTC	CASSVGGGNYEQYF
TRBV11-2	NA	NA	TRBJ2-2	TGTGCCAGCAGCTCCGGGGGGCAGTCCGGGGAGCTGTTTTTT	CASSSGGQSGELFF
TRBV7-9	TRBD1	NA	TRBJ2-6	TGTGCCAGCAGGTTGCCCCAGGGGGACTCTGGGGCCAACGTCCTGACTTTC	CASRLPQGDSGANVLTF
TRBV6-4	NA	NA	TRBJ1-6	TGTGCCAGCAGTGTCATCCATCAGGGGAATTCACCCCTCCACTTT	CASSVIHQGNSPLHF
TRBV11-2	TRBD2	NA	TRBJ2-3	TGTGCCAGCAGCTTAAGCACATTGTCTAGCGGGCTAACAGATACGCAGTATTTT	CASSLSTLSSGLTDTQYF
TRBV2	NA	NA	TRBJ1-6	TGTGCCAGCAGTGAATCTGGGGCCGGTCGGGGGTCCCTCCACTTT	CASSESGAGRGSLHF
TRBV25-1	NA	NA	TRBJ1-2	TGTGCCAGCAGTGAAAGTAGCCTCTATGGCTACACCTTC	CASSESSLYGYTF
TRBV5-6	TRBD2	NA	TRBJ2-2	TGTGCCAGCAGCTCCTGGGGACTAGCGGACGTCACCGGGGAGCTGTTTTTT	CASSSWGLADVTGELFF
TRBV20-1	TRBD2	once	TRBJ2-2	TGCAGTGCTAGTGGACTAGCGAACACCGGGGAGCTGTTTTTT	CSASGLANTGELFF
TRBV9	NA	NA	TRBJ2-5	TGTGCCAGCAGCGGGTCCGGGACACACCAAGAGACCCAGTACTTC	CASSGSGTHQETQYF
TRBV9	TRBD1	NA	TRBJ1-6	TGTGCCAGCAGCGTGGGGACAGGCGGTTCACCCCTCCACTTT	CASSVGTGGSPLHF
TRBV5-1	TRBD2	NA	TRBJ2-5	TGCGCCAGCAGTCAGCGGGGCCCTCCATCAACCCAGTACTTC	CASSQRGPPSTQYF
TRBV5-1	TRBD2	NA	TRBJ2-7	TGCGCCAGCAGCTTGGCCCCGGGACTAGGGGGCTACGAGCAGTACTTC	CASSLAPGLGGYEQYF
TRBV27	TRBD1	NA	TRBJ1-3	TGTGCCAGCGGACCCCGGGACAGAGTCAACTCTGGAAACACCATATATTTT	CASGPRDRVNSGNTIYF
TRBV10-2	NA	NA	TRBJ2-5	TGCGCCACAGACCGGGGGACCCAAGAGACCCAGTACTTC	CATDRGTQETQYF
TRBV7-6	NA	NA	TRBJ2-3	TGTGCCAGCAGCCTGTTACCGGACTACACAGATACGCAGTATTTT	CASSLLPDYTDTQYF
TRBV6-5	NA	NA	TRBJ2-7	TGTGCCAGCAGTTACTCAGAGGGCGGCGACTACGAGCAGTACTTC	CASSYSEGGDYEQYF
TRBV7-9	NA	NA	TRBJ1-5	TGTGCCAGCAGCTTAGACCGGAATCAGCCCCAGCATTTT	CASSLDRNQPQHF
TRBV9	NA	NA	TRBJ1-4	TGTGCCAGCAGCCCTGAATGGTGGGGAGGTGAAAAACTGTTTTTT	CASSPEWWGGEKLFF
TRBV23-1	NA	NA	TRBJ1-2	TGCGCCAGCAGTCAAGAGGGCTACACCTTC	CASSQEGYTF
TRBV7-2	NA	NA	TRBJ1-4	TGTGCCAGCAGCCAGAGGGGGACCTTTGGAACTAATGAAAAACTGTTTTTT	CASSQRGTFGTNEKLFF
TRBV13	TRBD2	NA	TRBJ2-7	TGTGCCAGCAGCCCCCCGACTAGCGGGGGATACGAGCAGTACTTC	CASSPPTSGGYEQYF
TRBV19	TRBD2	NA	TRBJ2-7	TGTGCCAGTAGTAAAGGGACTAGCGGGGCCTACGAGCAGTACTTC	CASSKGTSGAYEQYF
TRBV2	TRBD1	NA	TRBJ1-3	TGTGCCAGCTCTACGGACAGGGTTTCTGGAAACACCATATATTTT	CASSTDRVSGNTIYF
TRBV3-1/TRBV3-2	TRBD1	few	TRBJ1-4	TGTGCCAGCAGCCGACAGGGGAGGCCCGAAAAACTGTTTTTT	CASSRQGRPEKLFF
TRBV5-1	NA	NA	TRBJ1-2	TGCGCCAGCCACCGGGACAACGTTAACTATGGCTACACCTTC	CASHRDNVNYGYTF